Reported below is one T cell receptor beta chain. What it recognizes is unknown. The sample is drawn from a study of T cell repertoires in cytomegalovirus infection. In the study overall: CMV epitopes in the study were HLA-C-restricted (recently identified) and HLA-B-restricted (well studied). Matching HLA type and CMV infection were both indicated by public TCR beta signatures.

TCRdb redid the calling of the reads with MiXCR, one entry per CDR3 protein. The data hold approximately 730,000 distinct CDR3 sequences, with roughly 36% observed a single time. The CDR3 has 14 residues. J was trimmed by 9 bases and V by 6 bases; bases with no gene match: 7. Study-wide results and limits: HLA-C-restricted CMV clonotypes gave the most frequent clonotype in two of eight donors. Cumulative public TCR beta family frequency identified carriers of CMV plus the relevant HLA.

Material: cultured PBMCs, obtained from culture after CMV antigen stimulation. This TCR came from a human donor in good health (CMV status not recorded). Some clones in this sample may be carry-over from other donors' samples. V gene TRBV12-3 or TRBV12-4 combines with J gene TRBJ2-1; 11 bases agree with TRBD2. CDR3 DNA sequence: TGTGCCAGCAGCCCTACTAGCGGGAGTGGTGAGCAGTTCTTC. Protein: CASSPTSGSGEQFF.